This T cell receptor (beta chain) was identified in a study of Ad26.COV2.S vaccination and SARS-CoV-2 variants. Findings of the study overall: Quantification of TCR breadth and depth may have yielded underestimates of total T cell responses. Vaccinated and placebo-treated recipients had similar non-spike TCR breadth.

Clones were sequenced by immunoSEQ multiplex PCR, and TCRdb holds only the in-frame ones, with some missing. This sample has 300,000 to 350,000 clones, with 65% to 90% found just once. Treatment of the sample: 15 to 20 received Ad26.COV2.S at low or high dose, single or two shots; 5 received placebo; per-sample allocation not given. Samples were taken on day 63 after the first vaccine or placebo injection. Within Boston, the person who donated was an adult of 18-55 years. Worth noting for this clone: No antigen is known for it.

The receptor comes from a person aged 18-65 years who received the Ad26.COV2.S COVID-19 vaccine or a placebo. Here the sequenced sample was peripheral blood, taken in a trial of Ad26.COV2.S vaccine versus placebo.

The CDR3 DNA follows: TGTGCCAGCAGTTTATATAGGAACTATGGCTACACCTTC. Amino acid sequence: CASSLYRNYGYTF. The chain employs TRBV27 and TRBJ1-2; D ambiguous. Germline V gene sequence: CDR1 MNHEY, CDR2 SMNVEV (reference sequence). Trimming left V 1 base short and J 2 bases short, with 5 bases between. There are 13 residues in the CDR3.